Below, 8 T cell receptor beta chains from the same sample are listed, as sequenced in a study of CD8 T cells in ankylosing spondylitis. TCRdb redid the calling of the 5' RACE reads with MiXCR, one entry per CDR3 protein. Found here are approximately 60,000 distinct CDR3 sequences, 6.2% of them singletons; the top ten hold roughly 5%. The sequenced material came from synovial fluid, either unsorted or a sorted T cell fraction (not recorded which). The receptors originated from a male donor with ankylosing spondylitis.

This clonotype has at least ten counts. V and J are TRBV11-2 and TRBJ2-6; a weak D match, TRBD2 (6 bases). The CDR3 loop spans 18 amino acids. Trimming took 1 base from V and 0 from J, leaving 13 bases between them. Germline assignment: CDR1 SGHAT and CDR2 FQNNGV. CDR3 nucleotides: TGTGCCAGCAGCTTAGGCGGGGCGATCCACTCTGGGGCCAACGTCCTGACTTTC. Protein product: CASSLGGAIHSGANVLTF.

This clonotype has a count of ten or more. The CDR3 DNA follows: TGTGCCAGCAGCTTAGTCGGGATTCGGGGCACTGAAGCTTTCTTT. It translates to CASSLVGIRGTEAFF. The V call is TRBV7-2, the J call TRBJ1-1; no clear D gene. Trimming took off 1 base at V and 4 bases at J, with 13 bases between the two ends. The CDR3 has 15 residues. CDR1 is SGHTA, CDR2 FQGNSA, per germline.

This clonotype was detected many times. The rearrangement uses TRBV4-1 and TRBJ2-3, with D unresolved. The CDR3 totals 15 residues. Looked up from germline, CDR1 is MGHRA and CDR2 is YSYEKL. The V and J ends lost 4 bases and 4 bases respectively, with 15 bases between them. In DNA form, the CDR3 reads TGCGCCAGCAGCCGCCTACGTGGTTTTTCAGATACGCAGTATTTT. Amino acids: CASSRLRGFSDTQYF.

The chain joins TRBV28 to TRBJ2-5, with D hard to call. The CDR3 is 14 residues long. Germline V gene sequence: CDR1 MDHEN, CDR2 SYDVKM. Between the trimmed V and J ends, which lost 11 bases and 1 base, there was a span of 17 bases. The DNA for the CDR3 is TGTGCCGTATCCCTCCCGGGTTTCCAAGAGACCCAGTACTTC. Protein product: CAVSLPGFQETQYF.

This clonotype was counted at least ten times. The chain uses TRBV29-1 and TRBJ2-3, with 10 positions matching TRBD2. The CDR3 spans 14 residues. The germline gives CDR1 SQVTM, CDR2 ANQGSEA. V was clipped by 5 bases and J by 2 bases; unmatched bases: 4. CDR3 coding DNA: TGCAGCGTTCTAGCGGGAGAGCTCACAGATACGCAGTATTTT. As protein: CSVLAGELTDTQYF.

This clonotype showed up many times. The rearrangement uses TRBV6-1 and TRBJ1-2, with 11 bases identical to TRBD1. V lost 7 bases to trimming and J lost 0 bases; unmatched junction nucleotides: 10. This CDR3 has 17 amino acids. Per germline, CDR1 MNHNS and CDR2 SASEGT. The CDR3 DNA reads as TGTGCCAGCATGCCATTAGGACAGGGGGCTACTAACTATGGCTACACCTTC. This translates into CASMPLGQGATNYGYTF.

The table lists this clonotype with many counts. The rearrangement joins TRBV7-2 to TRBJ2-7; the D is unclear. V was cut by 1 base and J by 5 bases, with 18 bases left in between. The CDR3 contains 16 residues. Germline lookup yields CDR1 SGHTA and CDR2 FQGNSA. CDR3 sequence (DNA): TGTGCCAGCAGCTTAGTTGGGCCGCGATCATTCGACGAGCAGTACTTC. Its translation: CASSLVGPRSFDEQYF. The complete variable domain, with remaining parts taken from reference TRBV7-2 and TRBJ2-7, reads GAGVSQSPSNKVTEKGKDVELRCDPISGHTALYWYRQSLGQGLEFLIYFQGNSAPDKSGLPSDRFSAERTGGSVSTLTIQRTQQEDSAVYLCASSLVGPRSFDEQYFGPGTRLTVT.

This clonotype was recorded many times. The rearrangement joins TRBV12-3 or TRBV12-4 to TRBJ2-2; 7 bases are shared with TRBD1. J lost 2 bases, V lost 6 bases, and 9 bases had no gene match. CDR3 length: 16 amino acids. DNA of the CDR3: TGTGCCAGCAGACCCTCTGGACAGGCTAACACCGGGGAGCTGTTTTTT. Translating it yields CASRPSGQANTGELFF.